One and the same sample provided the 9 T cell receptor beta chains below, sequenced in a study of blood T cell repertoires in COVID-19. Sequenced by immunoSEQ multiplex PCR; TCRdb stores in-frame clones only, minus some. Here the sample spans hundreds of thousands of clones, 85% to 90% being singletons. Specimen: PBMCs or T cells enriched from blood (not recorded which). These receptors all come from a man aged 35-49 years who had recovered from COVID-19.

This clone was recorded a few times. The chain has TRBV7-2 and TRBJ2-5, with 14 bases fitting TRBD2. Germline loops: CDR1 SGHTA, CDR2 FQGNSA. CDR3 length: 15 amino acids. V lost 5 bases, J lost 5 bases, and 4 bases stayed unmatched. The CDR3 reads CASSLTSGRVETQYF. The CDR3 DNA sequence: TGTGCCAGCAGCCTGACTAGCGGGAGGGTCGAGACCCAGTACTTC. The full variable domain, rest sourced from reference TRBV7-2 and TRBJ2-5, is GAGVSQSPSNKVTEKGKDVELRCDPISGHTALYWYRQSLGQGLEFLIYFQGNSAPDKSGLPSDRFSAERTGGSVSTLTIQRTQQEDSAVYLCASSLTSGRVETQYFGPGTRLLVL.

The V and J genes are TRBV24-1 and TRBJ1-2; D unclear. This CDR3 is built from 18 residues. Trimming pared 3 bases from V and 3 bases from J, leaving 22 bases between. Per germline, CDR1 KGHDR and CDR2 SFDVKD. CDR3 loop: CATSDTGYERASDYGYTF. The CDR3 DNA reads TGTGCCACCAGTGATACCGGCTACGAGAGGGCTAGCGACTATGGCTACACCTTC.

This chain connects TRBV2 to TRBJ2-7, with D uncertain. Germline V gives CDR1 SNHLY, CDR2 FYNNEI. Trimming cost V 8 bases and J 0 bases, with 14 bases left between them. This CDR3 has 14 residues. CDR3 sequence reads: CASDYSGASYEQYF. CDR3 DNA sequence: TGTGCCAGCGATTATTCGGGTGCCTCCTACGAGCAGTACTTC.

The chain has TRBV9 and TRBJ2-7, with 10 bases matching TRBD1. Germline V gene data show CDR1 as SGDLS and CDR2 as YYNGEE. The CDR3 length is 15 residues. The junction had 4 bases not matched to a gene; V was cut back by 4 bases and J by 0 bases. CDR3 sequence (DNA): TGTGCCAGCAGCAGCGGGACAGGGGTCTCCTACGAGCAGTACTTC. Encoded protein: CASSSGTGVSYEQYF.

The rearrangement links TRBV18 to TRBJ1-5; tentative D call: TRBD1 (6 bases). This CDR3 comprises 14 residues. V shed 5 bases and J shed 1 base, with 9 bases lying between them. Germline values: CDR1 KGHSH, CDR2 LQKENI. The CDR3 reads CASSFTGSNQPQHF. The CDR3 nucleotides are TGTGCCAGCTCATTTACAGGGAGCAATCAGCCCCAGCATTTT.

The chain carries TRBV24-1 and TRBJ1-2; D is unclear. CDR1 is KGHDR and CDR2 is SFDVKD in the germline V gene. Between the trimmed V and J ends, which lost 4 bases and 6 bases, there was a span of 11 bases. CDR3 size: 13 residues. The DNA for the CDR3 is TGTGCCACCAGTGACCCCCGAGGGAATGGCTACACCTTC. It specifies CATSDPRGNGYTF.

The count of this clone is one. The V gene is TRBV14, the J gene TRBJ2-7; D possibly corresponds to TRBD1 (5 bases). Germline CDR1 is SGHDN and CDR2 is FVKESK. The CDR3 consists of 17 residues. The V gene lost 2 bases and the J gene lost 7 bases, with 24 bases spanning the gap. This CDR3 is CASSQSSIPRTTREQYF. The DNA for the CDR3 is TGTGCCAGCAGCCAATCTTCTATTCCAAGGACAACGCGAGAGCAGTACTTC.

This sequence joins TRBV19 and TRBJ2-3, with D unresolved. Trimming removed 6 bases at V and 1 base at J, with 11 bases between. The CDR3 consists of 14 residues. Looked up from germline, CDR1 is LNHDA and CDR2 is SQIVND (reference sequence). The CDR3 DNA is TGTGCCAGTAGCCCTTCGGTCGGCACAGATACGCAGTATTTT. It specifies CASSPSVGTDTQYF.

A few counts support this clone. The chain joins TRBV4-2 to TRBJ2-7, with D possibly matching TRBD1 (6 bases). The germline CDR1 and CDR2 sequences are LGHNA and YNFKEQ. The CDR3 covers 15 residues. With 6 bases removed from V and 2 bases from J, the gap between germline ends came to 17 bases. The DNA of the CDR3 is TGTGCCAGCAGACTCATTCCCCAGGGGCCCTACGAGCAGTACTTC. It encodes CASRLIPQGPYEQYF.